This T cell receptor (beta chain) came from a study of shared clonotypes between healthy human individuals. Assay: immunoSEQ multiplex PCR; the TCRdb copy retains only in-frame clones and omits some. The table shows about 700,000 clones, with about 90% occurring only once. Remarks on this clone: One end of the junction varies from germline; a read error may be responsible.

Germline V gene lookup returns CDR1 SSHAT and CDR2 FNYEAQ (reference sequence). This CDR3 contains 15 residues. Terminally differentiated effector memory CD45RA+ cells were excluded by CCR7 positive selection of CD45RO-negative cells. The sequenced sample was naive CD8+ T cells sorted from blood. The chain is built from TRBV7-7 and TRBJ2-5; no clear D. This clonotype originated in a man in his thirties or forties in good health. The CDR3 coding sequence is TGTGCTAGCAGCTTCGGCCGAGGAGAAGAAGAGACCCAGTACTTC. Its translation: CASSFGRGEEETQYF.